Below are 25 T cell receptor beta chains sequenced from a single sample in a study of shared clonotypes between healthy human individuals. Only in-frame clones appear in the TCRdb table, and some are missing; sequencing was by immunoSEQ multiplex PCR. The sample yields about 2.1 million clones, just over 90% seen once. Naive CD8 cells comprised CD45RO-negative, CCR7-positively selected cells, excluding terminally differentiated effector memory CD45RA+ cells. Specimen: naive CD8+ T cells from PBMCs. The receptor set was obtained from a man aged 18 to 29 in good health. Some clones in this sample may be carry-over from other donors' samples.

This chain links TRBV18 with TRBJ2-1; TRBD1 agrees at 8 bases. Unmatched junction bases numbered 16, after V lost 8 bases and J lost 4 bases. This CDR3 contains 17 residues. Germline assignment: CDR1 KGHSH and CDR2 LQKENI. This CDR3 is CASTQETVGQAYNEQFF. DNA for the CDR3: TGTGCCAGCACCCAGGAGACTGTGGGACAGGCTTACAATGAGCAGTTCTTC.

Of note for this clone: Other DNA sequences within the sample encode an identical CDR3. The chain joins TRBV6-5 to TRBJ2-7; no reliable D call. The V end lost 5 bases, the J end lost 3 bases, and 8 bases lay between the germline ends. This CDR3 spans 12 amino acids. Germline V lookup: CDR1 MNHEY, CDR2 SVGAGI. CDR3 bases: TGTGCCAGCAGTCCGGACCGCTACGAGCAGTACTTC. Protein: CASSPDRYEQYF.

This clone has only one observation. The chain recombines TRBV7-9 with TRBJ2-7; D is unclear. The germline gives CDR1 SEHNR, CDR2 FQNEAQ (reference sequence). V lost 9 bases to trimming and J lost 5 bases, with 20 bases between them. The CDR3 spans 14 residues. The CDR3 loop is CASGIGGEHNEQYF. Here the CDR3 DNA reads TGTGCCAGTGGCATAGGCGGCGAACATAACGAGCAGTACTTC.

With regard to this clone: Other DNA variants within this sample encode the same CDR3. The V and J genes are TRBV6-5 and TRBJ2-7; no reliable D call. Trimming stripped 2 bases from V and 2 bases from J, with 7 bases between. This CDR3 contains 13 residues. Germline V gene lookup returns CDR1 MNHEY and CDR2 SVGAGI. The CDR3 coding sequence is TGTGCCAGCAGTTACGGCGGAACCTACGAGCAGTACTTC. It encodes CASSYGGTYEQYF.

The chain recombines TRBV29-1 with TRBJ2-1; 9 nucleotides align to TRBD1. CDR1 SQVTM and CDR2 ANQGSEA come from the germline V gene. This CDR3 has 15 amino acids. V gave up 2 bases and J gave up 2 bases; unmatched junction bases: 4. The CDR3 DNA follows: TGCAGCGTTGAACCCCGGGACAGGGCCTACAATGAGCAGTTCTTC. Amino acids: CSVEPRDRAYNEQFF.

The V call is TRBV28, the J call TRBJ2-1, with TRBD1 as a possible D gene (6 bases). V was trimmed by 4 bases and J by 5 bases, leaving 18 bases between them. The CDR3 loop spans 16 amino acids. Germline V gene sequence: CDR1 MDHEN, CDR2 SYDVKM. CDR3 loop: CASSSPGESWNNEQFF. The DNA for the CDR3 is TGTGCCAGCAGTTCCCCAGGGGAGTCTTGGAACAATGAGCAGTTCTTC. The variable domain in full, with the rest retrieved from reference TRBV28 and TRBJ2-1, is DVKVTQSSRYLVKRTGEKVFLECVQDMDHENMFWYRQDPGLGLRLIYFSYDVKMKEKGDIPEGYSVSREKKERFSLILESASTNQTSMYLCASSSPGESWNNEQFFGPGTRLTVL.

The chain joins TRBV5-4 to TRBJ2-7; D not resolved. This CDR3 contains 14 residues. Trimming cost V 0 bases and J 1 base, with 8 bases left between them. The germline gives CDR1 SGHNT, CDR2 YYREEE (reference sequence). The CDR3 loop is CASSLVGSSYEQYF. The DNA for the CDR3 is TGTGCCAGCAGCTTGGTTGGCAGTTCCTACGAGCAGTACTTC.

The J gene is TRBJ2-1, the V gene TRBV7-6, with D perhaps TRBD2 (6 bases). CDR1 is SGHVS, CDR2 FNYEAQ, per germline. V gave up 5 bases and J gave up 1 base, with 18 bases separating them. This CDR3 has 17 residues. Written as DNA, the CDR3 is TGTGCCAGCAGCGTGACACTAGCTTCTCCATCCTACAATGAGCAGTTCTTC. Its translation: CASSVTLASPSYNEQFF.

The genes are TRBV9 and TRBJ1-5, with 8 bases aligning to TRBD1. The germline CDR1 and CDR2 sequences are SGDLS and YYNGEE. This CDR3 is built from 15 residues. The ends lost 3 bases at V and 6 bases at J; junction bases unmatched: 8. CDR3 coding DNA: TGTGCCAGCAGCGCTTCGACAGGGGTGCTTCAGCCCCAGCATTTT. Translating it yields CASSASTGVLQPQHF.

This chain connects TRBV7-8 to TRBJ1-1; tentative D call: TRBD1 (5 bases). The V and J ends lost 5 bases and 6 bases respectively, with 16 bases between them. Germline assignment: CDR1 SGHVS and CDR2 FQNEAQ. The CDR3 is 14 residues long. Here the CDR3 reads CASSARRRGAEAFF. The CDR3 region has the DNA TGTGCCAGCAGCGCAAGACGACGGGGGGCTGAAGCTTTCTTT.

The V and J genes are TRBV7-9 and TRBJ2-3, with D tentatively TRBD1 (6 bases). Germline CDR1 is SEHNR and CDR2 is FQNEAQ (reference sequence). Trimming took 6 bases from V and 0 from J, leaving 22 bases between them. The CDR3 is 18 amino acids. DNA for the CDR3: TGTGCCAGCAGTCCCCCCCCTTACAGGGAAACTAGCACAGATACGCAGTATTTT. Translated, it gives CASSPPPYRETSTDTQYF.

This clone was detected once. The sample has other DNA sequences that encode this CDR3 too. This chain joins TRBV9 and TRBJ2-7, with unresolved D. Trimming removed 0 bases at V and 0 bases at J, with 10 bases between. The CDR3 consists of 15 residues. Germline V CDR1 and CDR2: SGDLS, YYNGEE. CDR3 in amino acids: CASSVGAASSYEQYF. In nucleotides, the CDR3 is TGTGCCAGCAGCGTAGGGGCAGCGAGCTCCTACGAGCAGTACTTC.

V is TRBV9 and J is TRBJ2-4, with D perhaps being TRBD1 or TRBD2 (6 bases each). V gave up 8 bases and J gave up 1 base, with 10 bases separating them. The CDR3 consists of 13 residues. CDR1 and CDR2 (germline): SGDLS, YYNGEE. The CDR3 loop is CASGGLAKNIQYF. The CDR3 nucleotides are TGTGCCAGTGGGGGGCTGGCCAAAAACATTCAGTACTTC.

This clone was seen just once. Other DNA sequences from this sample encode an identical CDR3 as well. The chain links TRBV28 to TRBJ2-1; TRBD2 is a possible D gene (7 bases). The germline V gene encodes CDR1 MDHEN and CDR2 SYDVKM. Trimming removed 6 bases at V and 6 bases at J, with 12 bases between. CDR3 length equals 13 residues. The CDR3 DNA reads TGTGCCAGCAGCCCAGGGGAGGGCAATGAGCAGTTCTTC. Its translation: CASSPGEGNEQFF. Variable domain in full (rest from reference TRBV28 and TRBJ2-1): DVKVTQSSRYLVKRTGEKVFLECVQDMDHENMFWYRQDPGLGLRLIYFSYDVKMKEKGDIPEGYSVSREKKERFSLILESASTNQTSMYLCASSPGEGNEQFFGPGTRLTVL.

V usage is TRBV28 and J usage is TRBJ2-7; 7 bases match TRBD1. The V gene end was trimmed by 3 bases and the J gene end by 6 bases; junction bases not matched to a gene: 8. CDR1 and CDR2 from the germline V gene are MDHEN and SYDVKM. CDR3 length: 14 residues. CDR3 nucleotide sequence: TGTGCCAGCAGTTTTCCGTTACAGGGGACCGAGCAGTACTTC. This codes for CASSFPLQGTEQYF.

This rearrangement joins TRBV27 to TRBJ2-7, with D uncertain. The CDR3 consists of 16 residues. Trimming shortened V by 0 bases and J by 4 bases, and 16 bases separated the two germline ends. Germline values: CDR1 MNHEY, CDR2 SMNVEV (reference sequence). CDR3: CASSLSFPGFGYEQYF. Here the CDR3 DNA reads TGTGCCAGCAGTTTATCGTTTCCCGGGTTTGGATACGAGCAGTACTTC.

V is TRBV28 and J is TRBJ2-3, with D perhaps TRBD2 (5 bases). The CDR3 is made up of 15 amino acids. Trimming took off 2 bases at V and 0 bases at J, with 9 bases between the two ends. CDR1 is MDHEN, CDR2 SYDVKM, per germline. The CDR3 reads CASSLLAPSTDTQYF. CDR3 DNA sequence: TGTGCCAGCAGTTTACTAGCCCCTAGCACAGATACGCAGTATTTT.

The chain combines TRBV11-3 with TRBJ2-3, with 11 bases matching TRBD2. The CDR3 extends over 15 amino acids. V gave up 4 bases and J gave up 2 bases; unmatched junction bases: 2. CDR1 is SGHNT, CDR2 YENEEA, per germline. The CDR3: CASSSLAGDTDTQYF. Here the CDR3 DNA reads TGTGCCAGCAGCTCACTAGCGGGAGACACAGATACGCAGTATTTT. Complete variable domain (other parts from reference TRBV11-3 and TRBJ2-3): EAGVVQSPRYKIIEKKQPVAFWCNPISGHNTLYWYLQNLGQGPELLIRYENEEAVDDSQLPKDRFSAERLKGVDSTLKIQPAELGDSAVYLCASSSLAGDTDTQYFGPGTRLTVL.

The chain combines TRBV2 with TRBJ1-1; a possible D gene is TRBD1 (6 bases). V was clipped by 5 bases and J by 0 bases, with 13 bases between them. This CDR3 has 15 residues. Germline V CDR1 and CDR2: SNHLY, FYNNEI. The chain's CDR3 is CASSRQGRMNTEAFF. The CDR3 DNA follows: TGTGCCAGCAGTAGGCAGGGGAGGATGAACACTGAAGCTTTCTTT. Full variable domain (rest looked up from reference TRBV2 and TRBJ1-1): EPEVTQTPSHQVTQMGQEVILRCVPISNHLYFYWYRQILGQKVEFLVSFYNNEISEKSEIFDDQFSVERPDGSNFTLKIRSTKLEDSAMYFCASSRQGRMNTEAFFGQGTRLTVV.

The chain has TRBV5-1 and TRBJ2-6, with TRBD1 as a possible D gene (6 bases). Germline CDR1 and CDR2: SGHRS and YFSETQ. The CDR3 loop spans 13 amino acids. Trimming took off 7 bases at V and 2 bases at J, with 7 bases between the two ends. CDR3 sequence reads: CASGDTGANVLTF. The CDR3, as DNA: TGCGCCAGCGGGGACACTGGGGCCAACGTCCTGACTTTC.

Only one count was recorded for this clone. The rearrangement joins TRBV4-2 to TRBJ2-7; 9 bases align to TRBD1. After removal of 2 bases from V and 4 bases from J, the junction contained 6 bases not matched to a gene. The CDR3 contains 15 residues. Germline CDR1 reads LGHNA; CDR2 reads YNFKEQ. CDR3 residues: CASSQPRDREYEQYF. CDR3 DNA: TGTGCCAGCAGCCAACCCCGGGACAGGGAATACGAGCAGTACTTC.

This clone was recorded once. This chain uses TRBV10-3 with TRBJ1-2; weak D call: TRBD1 (6 bases). V dropped 10 bases and J dropped 7 bases, with 16 bases sitting between them. The CDR3 has 12 residues. In germline, CDR1 is ENHRY, CDR2 SYGVKD. Here the CDR3 reads CASGPTGGGYTF. DNA for the CDR3: TGTGCCAGCGGACCGACAGGAGGTGGCTACACCTTC.

V is TRBV27 and J is TRBJ2-7, with D possibly matching TRBD1 (6 bases). CDR1 is MNHEY, CDR2 SMNVEV, per germline (reference sequence). The V and J ends lost 5 bases and 6 bases respectively, with 17 bases between them. The CDR3 contains 14 residues. The chain's CDR3 is CASSPPGQSREQYF. The CDR3 DNA is TGTGCCAGCAGTCCGCCCGGACAGTCCCGCGAGCAGTACTTC.

The chain has TRBV4-3 and TRBJ2-1; 8 positions agree with TRBD2. The CDR3 loop spans 14 amino acids. Germline CDR1 and CDR2: LGHNA and YSLEER. V was pared by 0 bases and J by 8 bases, with 3 bases of the junction left unmatched. The CDR3 is CASSQDGTRDEQFF. CDR3 DNA: TGCGCCAGCAGCCAAGACGGGACTAGGGATGAGCAGTTCTTC.

The genes are TRBV12-5 and TRBJ2-7; D unresolved. The CDR3 is made up of 12 amino acids. The V end lost 5 bases, the J end lost 5 bases, and 10 bases lay between the germline ends. Germline assignment: CDR1 LGHNT and CDR2 FRNRAP. The CDR3 nucleotides are TGTGCTAGTGGTATAGATTATCACGAGCAGTACTTC. Its translation: CASGIDYHEQYF.